This T cell receptor beta chain comes out of a study of blood T cell repertoires in COVID-19. This CDR3 is 15 amino acids long. With V trimmed by 2 bases and J by 4 bases, 4 bases remained unmatched. CDR1 is SEHNR and CDR2 is FQNEAQ in the germline V gene (reference sequence). The authors' processing: Estimates of nucleated cell counts were drawn from the amplification of reference gene primers. Profiled with immunoSEQ multiplex PCR; TCRdb holds only in-frame clones, not every one. V and J calls and clone size come straight from that table; D and trimming were deduced from the DNA. Of approximately 170,000 clones in the sample, about 88% were seen once.

V gene TRBV7-9 combines with J gene TRBJ2-5, with 10 bases aligning to TRBD2. Input material: peripheral blood. This receptor was obtained from a man between 60 and 75 years old with active or convalescent COVID-19. CDR3 in DNA: TGTGCCAGCAGCTTAACTAGCGGGGTTTCAGAGACCCAGTACTTC. It encodes CASSLTSGVSETQYF.